Below, 26 T cell receptor beta chains from the same sample are listed, as sequenced in a study of cytomegalovirus exposure and HLA in healthy donors (dated by TCRdb to between 2016 and 2019). The library was obtained by the immunoSEQ multiplex PCR assay. For the multiplex PCR, a mixture combining 60 forward primers for TCR Vbeta segments and 13 reverse primers for TCR Jbeta segments was used. Sourced from immuneACCESS, this table was stored by TCRdb with only in-frame sequences that have V and J called. A share of the clones is absent; for the studies checked, an unresolved V gene accounts for under half, and the remainder has no known explanation. The data table for this sample lists about 190,000 clones. The ten largest make up under 6.5% of the sample. The sequencing sample was made of PBMCs. Receptors were obtained from a man aged 25-45 years in good health and CMV-seronegative.

CDR3 bases: TGCGCCAGCAGTGGGGGGACTAGCGGGGAGTTTCTTGATACGCAGTATTTT. Translation: CASSGGTSGEFLDTQYF. This rearrangement joins TRBV10-1 to TRBJ2-3; TRBD2 matches at 13 bases. This CDR3 is built from 17 residues. J was trimmed by 6 bases and V by 4 bases; bases with no gene match: 10. The germline CDR1 and CDR2 sequences are WNHNN and SYGVQD (reference sequence).

The V call is TRBV5-6, the J call TRBJ1-2; D gene uncertain. Trimming cost V 0 bases and J 8 bases, with 8 bases left between them. The V gene's germline CDR1 is SGHDT and CDR2 YYEEEE. The CDR3 sequence is 12 residues long. The CDR3 protein is CASSLVLGGYTF. The CDR3 DNA sequence: TGTGCCAGCAGCTTGGTCCTCGGGGGCTACACCTTC.

This sequence joins TRBV27 and TRBJ1-5, with D perhaps TRBD1 (6 bases). The CDR3 is 15 amino acids. Germline V lookup: CDR1 MNHEY, CDR2 SMNVEV (reference sequence). Trimming shortened V by 8 bases and J by 1 base, and 15 bases separated the two germline ends. This chain's CDR3 is CASGSGDNSNQPQHF. The CDR3 DNA is TGTGCCAGCGGCTCAGGGGATAACAGCAATCAGCCCCAGCATTTT.

The rearrangement joins TRBV5-1 to TRBJ2-1, with 7 positions matching TRBD1. The V and J ends lost 0 bases and 7 bases, in that order; junction bases with no gene match: 7. The length of the CDR3 is 15 residues. Germline-derived CDR1 and CDR2 are SGHRS and YFSETQ. CDR3 in amino acids: CASSLAAGGNNEQFF. Written as DNA, the CDR3 is TGCGCCAGCAGCTTGGCGGCAGGGGGAAATAATGAGCAGTTCTTC.

The genes are TRBV5-1 and TRBJ2-1; 12 nucleotides agree with TRBD2. Germline V CDR1 and CDR2: SGHRS, YFSETQ. The J segment lost 8 bases and the V segment lost 0 bases, leaving 3 bases of the junction unmatched. The CDR3 is made up of 15 amino acids. CDR3 in DNA: TGCGCCAGCAGCTTGGGACTAGCGGGAGTGTATGAGCAGTTCTTC. This codes for CASSLGLAGVYEQFF.

The rearrangement joins TRBV10-3 to TRBJ1-2; TRBD1 might be the D (5 bases). The V end was cut by 3 bases, the J end by 8 bases, with 22 bases between. Germline values: CDR1 ENHRY, CDR2 SYGVKD. CDR3 length equals 16 residues. CDR3 in amino acids: CAISDPDSFQLWGYTF. CDR3 in DNA: TGTGCCATCAGTGACCCTGACAGTTTTCAACTATGGGGCTACACCTTC.

J is TRBJ2-2 and V is TRBV7-9; 8 bases match TRBD2. V trimming: 1 base; J trimming: 2 bases; junction bases outside the gene matches: 9. The germline gives CDR1 SEHNR, CDR2 FQNEAQ (reference sequence). This CDR3 region has 18 residues. As DNA, the CDR3 is TGTGCCAGCAGCTTAGGGACTAGCAAGCGCTATAACACCGGGGAGCTGTTTTTT. Translated: CASSLGTSKRYNTGELFF.

The gene calls are TRBV4-2 and TRBJ1-2, with 10 bases fitting TRBD1. CDR3 length equals 16 residues. J lost 4 bases, V lost 0 bases, and 5 bases had no gene match. CDR1 is LGHNA, CDR2 YNFKEQ, per germline. In DNA, the CDR3 is TGTGCCAGCAGCCAAGATCAGAGGACAGGGGGCTATGGCTACACCTTC. Amino acids: CASSQDQRTGGYGYTF.

The chain couples TRBV6-5 to TRBJ1-2; no clear D gene. This CDR3 spans 15 amino acids. Germline CDR1 and CDR2: MNHEY and SVGAGI. Trimming removed 6 bases from V and 4 bases from J, with 18 bases in between. The CDR3 region is CASRTSGSVSYGYTF. The CDR3 DNA reads as TGTGCCAGCAGGACTTCCGGGAGTGTGAGCTATGGCTACACCTTC.

DNA for the CDR3: TGTGCCAGCAGCTCCGCTCCCCAGGACTATCTCCCCTACGAGCAGTACTTC. It is translated as CASSSAPQDYLPYEQYF. This chain links TRBV11-1 with TRBJ2-7; tentative D call: TRBD2 (6 bases). There are 17 residues in the CDR3. Germline V gene sequence: CDR1 SGHAT, CDR2 FQDESV (reference sequence). Between the trimmed V and J ends, which lost 4 bases and 2 bases, there was a span of 21 bases.

The J gene is TRBJ1-4, the V gene TRBV21-1. TRBV21-1 has pseudogene status. This CDR3 has 15 residues. This CDR3 reads CASSKAGAPGEKLFF. The CDR3 nucleotides read TGTGCCAGCAGCAAAGCGGGTGCGCCGGGTGAAAAACTGTTTTTT.

V and J are TRBV27 and TRBJ2-1, with TRBD1 matching 11 bases. Germline V lookup: CDR1 MNHEY, CDR2 SMNVEV (reference sequence). The CDR3 is 15 residues long. The ends lost 8 bases at V and 6 bases at J; junction bases unmatched: 9. The CDR3 bases are TGTGCCAGCGGGGCGGACAGGGGGCTTCGCAATGAGCAGTTCTTC. It yields the protein CASGADRGLRNEQFF.

This chain links TRBV1 with TRBJ2-4; the D call in the table, TRBD2, was not verified against the DNA. TRBV1 is labeled a pseudogene. The CDR3 loop spans 17 amino acids. CDR3 sequence reads: CTSSKTSGSTGKNIQYF. As DNA, the CDR3 is TGCACCAGCAGCAAGACTAGCGGGAGTACTGGCAAAAACATTCAGTACTTC.

The chain combines TRBV7-2 with TRBJ1-2; perhaps TRBD1 as D (6 bases). Looked up from germline, CDR1 is SGHTA and CDR2 is FQGNSA. CDR3 length: 15 residues. Trimming shortened V by 5 bases and J by 0 bases, and 13 bases separated the two germline ends. The CDR3: CASSAAGATNYGYTF. CDR3 sequence (DNA): TGTGCCAGCAGCGCGGCGGGGGCCACTAACTATGGCTACACCTTC.

V usage is TRBV6-5 and J usage is TRBJ1-1; D may be TRBD1 (6 bases). Germline lookup yields CDR1 MNHEY and CDR2 SVGAGI. The CDR3 contains 14 residues. Deletions cut 5 bases from V and 1 base from J, with 11 bases between. CDR3 amino acids: CASSRQDANTEAFF. In DNA form, the CDR3 reads TGTGCCAGCAGTCGACAGGATGCGAACACTGAAGCTTTCTTT.

The rearrangement joins TRBV7-9 to TRBJ1-4; TRBD1 matches at 8 bases. V lost 5 bases to trimming and J lost 8 bases; unmatched junction nucleotides: 7. Germline V CDR1 and CDR2: SEHNR, FQNEAQ (reference sequence). The CDR3 runs 14 residues. The CDR3 spells CASSIQGAEEKLFF. The CDR3 DNA follows: TGTGCCAGCAGCATCCAGGGGGCGGAGGAAAAACTGTTTTTT.

The rearrangement joins TRBV5-6 to TRBJ2-7; the D gene is possibly TRBD1 (6 bases). The CDR3 loop spans 13 amino acids. Trimming shortened V by 4 bases and J by 1 base, and 9 bases separated the two germline ends. CDR1 is SGHDT, CDR2 YYEEEE, per germline. The CDR3 here is CASSPDSSYEQYF. CDR3 nucleotides: TGTGCCAGCAGCCCGGACAGTTCCTACGAGCAGTACTTC.

The CDR3 DNA is TGTGCCAGCTCACCCCCAGGGGGGAACTATGGCTACACCTTC. Translating it yields CASSPPGGNYGYTF. V usage is TRBV2 and J usage is TRBJ1-2; 7 positions agree with TRBD1. The CDR3 contains 14 residues. In germline, CDR1 is SNHLY, CDR2 FYNNEI. The junction had 8 bases not matched to a gene; V was cut back by 8 bases and J by 2 bases.

This chain connects TRBV18 to TRBJ1-1; 11 nucleotides align to TRBD1. The length of the CDR3 is 14 residues. Germline CDR1 and CDR2: KGHSH and LQKENI. Trimming took 3 bases from V and 7 from J; bases not matched to a gene: 4. The CDR3 loop reads CASSPGQGEREAFF. The CDR3 DNA reads TGTGCCAGCTCACCGGGACAGGGGGAGCGTGAAGCTTTCTTT.

The chain joins TRBV4-3 to TRBJ2-1; 11 positions agree with TRBD2. Germline V gene data show CDR1 as LGHNA and CDR2 as YSLEER. CDR3 length equals 17 residues. J was trimmed by 7 bases and V by 1 base; bases with no gene match: 9. CDR3 protein: CASSQVLSGGVKNEQFF. DNA for the CDR3: TGCGCCAGCAGCCAAGTTCTTAGCGGGGGGGTAAAAAATGAGCAGTTCTTC.

The chain uses TRBV10-3 and TRBJ2-7, with TRBD2 identical over 9 bases. Germline V lookup: CDR1 ENHRY, CDR2 SYGVKD. The CDR3 is made up of 17 amino acids. With 6 bases clipped from V and 3 bases from J, the junction kept 15 bases outside the gene matches. In DNA, the CDR3 is TGTGCCATCAGCGGAACTTTTGCTAGCGGGGAGATCTACGAGCAGTACTTC. Amino acid sequence: CAISGTFASGEIYEQYF.

The chain recombines TRBV7-9 with TRBJ1-1; the match to TRBD1 covers 11 bases. CDR1 and CDR2 (germline): SEHNR, FQNEAQ (reference sequence). Trimming removed 5 bases from V and 1 base from J; junction bases left unmatched: 6. This CDR3 spans 16 amino acids. The CDR3 loop is CASSPGTGGTNTEAFF. CDR3 in DNA: TGTGCCAGCAGCCCTGGGACAGGGGGGACGAACACTGAAGCTTTCTTT.

The chain employs TRBV18 and TRBJ1-1, with D possibly being TRBD1 (6 bases). The CDR3 extends over 16 amino acids. The germline gives CDR1 KGHSH, CDR2 LQKENI. The V gene lost 3 bases and the J gene lost 5 bases, with 19 bases spanning the gap. DNA of the CDR3: TGTGCCAGCTCACCGTACCGACAGGCGACGAGGACTGAAGCTTTCTTT. The encoded protein is CASSPYRQATRTEAFF.

The chain links TRBV15 to TRBJ2-3, with TRBD1 identical over 10 bases. Germline assignment: CDR1 LNHNV and CDR2 YYDKDF (reference sequence). J lost 5 bases, V lost 1 base, and 3 bases had no gene match. The CDR3 covers 15 residues. The CDR3 loop is CATSRGQGAGDTQYF. Written as DNA, the CDR3 is TGTGCCACCAGCAGAGGACAGGGGGCAGGAGATACGCAGTATTTT.

The chain couples TRBV19 to TRBJ1-2; 9 nucleotides align to TRBD1. There are 14 residues in the CDR3. From germline, CDR1 is LNHDA and CDR2 SQIVND (reference sequence). V dropped 10 bases and J dropped 3; count of bases not matched to a gene: 9. The DNA for the CDR3 is TGTGCCACGCAGTACAGGGGGCTGGACTATGGCTACACCTTC. Translated: CATQYRGLDYGYTF.

The chain has TRBV29-1 and TRBJ2-7; 8 nucleotides align to TRBD1. Trimming removed 7 bases from V and 1 base from J; junction bases left unmatched: 6. Germline loops: CDR1 SQVTM, CDR2 ANQGSEA. This CDR3 comprises 13 residues. The CDR3 DNA reads as TGCAGCGGCGCCCGGGACAGGTCCTACGAGCAGTACTTC. Encoded protein: CSGARDRSYEQYF.